Given below is one TCR beta chain in context. This entry comes from a study of blood T cell repertoires in COVID-19. Study details: Sample material is recorded as cDNA or gDNA derived from T cells, B-cell-depleted T cells, or PBMCs.

TCRdb's table, derived via immunoSEQ multiplex PCR, lists solely in-frame clones and lacks some. The sample contains 180,000 or so clones, approximately 84% of which appear only once. The CDR3 is 13 amino acids. V was clipped by 7 bases and J by 0 bases, with 12 bases between them. Per germline, CDR1 SQVTM and CDR2 ANQGSEA. The genes are TRBV29-1 and TRBJ1-1; weak D call: TRBD1 (6 bases). This clonotype was sampled from a human donor with acute COVID-19. The donor label of this sample is uncertain. The sample taken for sequencing was PBMCs or T cells enriched from blood (not recorded which). The CDR3 region has the DNA TGCAGCGGCCAGACAGGAATGAACACTGAAGCTTTCTTT. Translated: CSGQTGMNTEAFF.